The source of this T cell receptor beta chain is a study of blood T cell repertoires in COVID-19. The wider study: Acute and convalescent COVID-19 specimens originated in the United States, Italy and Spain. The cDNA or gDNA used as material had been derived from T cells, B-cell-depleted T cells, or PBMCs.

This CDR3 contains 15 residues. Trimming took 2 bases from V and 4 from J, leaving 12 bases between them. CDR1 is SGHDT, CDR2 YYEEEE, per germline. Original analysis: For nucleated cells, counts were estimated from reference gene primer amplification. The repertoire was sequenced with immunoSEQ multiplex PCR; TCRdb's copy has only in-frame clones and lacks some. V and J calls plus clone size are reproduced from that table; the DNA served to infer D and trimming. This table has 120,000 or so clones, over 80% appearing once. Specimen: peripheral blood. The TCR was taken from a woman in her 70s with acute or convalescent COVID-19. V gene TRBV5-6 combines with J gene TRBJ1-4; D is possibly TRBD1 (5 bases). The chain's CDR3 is CASSLMGLVNEKLFF. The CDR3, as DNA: TGTGCCAGCAGCTTAATGGGGCTTGTTAATGAAAAACTGTTTTTT.